What follows are 29 T cell receptor beta chains derived from one specimen sequenced in a study of blood T cell repertoires in COVID-19. Only in-frame clones appear in the TCRdb table, and some are missing; sequencing was by immunoSEQ multiplex PCR. The sample has 150,000 to 200,000 clones, approximately 90% seen once. The sample comprised PBMCs or T cells enriched from blood (not recorded which). The receptors derive from a woman aged 18-30 years who had recovered from COVID-19.

This clone was seen a few times. CDR3 in amino acids: CAGGKQPQHF. In DNA, the CDR3 is TGTGCCGGGGGGAAACAGCCCCAGCATTTT. The V and J genes are TRBV28 and TRBJ1-5, with D perhaps TRBD1 (5 bases). Germline V gives CDR1 MDHEN, CDR2 SYDVKM. V lost 11 bases, J lost 7 bases, and 9 bases lay in between. The CDR3 extends over 10 amino acids.

This clone is a singleton in its sample. The V gene is TRBV23-1, the J gene TRBJ1-1; D is undetermined. TRBV23-1 is an ORF, and what it does is uncertain. This CDR3 comprises 13 residues. Trimming removed 0 bases at V and 8 bases at J, with 10 bases between. CDR3 bases: TGCGCCAGCAGTCAATCGATTTCGGGGGAAGCTTTCTTT. Its translation: CASSQSISGEAFF.

This rearrangement joins TRBV2 to TRBJ2-5, with 9 bases aligning to TRBD2. The germline CDR1 and CDR2 sequences are SNHLY and FYNNEI. The CDR3 is made up of 15 amino acids. V trimming: 6 bases; J trimming: 2 bases; junction bases outside the gene matches: 7. In DNA form, the CDR3 reads TGTGCCAGCAGCAGGGGCGGGAGGGGTCAAGAGACCCAGTACTTC. It yields the protein CASSRGGRGQETQYF.

This rearrangement joins TRBV6-5 to TRBJ1-3, with D uncertain. CDR3 length: 13 amino acids. The germline CDR1 and CDR2 sequences are MNHEY and SVGAGI. V was pared by 8 bases and J by 2 bases, with 10 bases between. In nucleotides, the CDR3 is TGTGCCAGCTGGGCCTTTGCTGGAAACACCATATATTTT. Translation: CASWAFAGNTIYF.

The chain joins TRBV28 to TRBJ2-7; no clear D gene. Trimming left V 6 bases short and J 4 bases short, with 7 bases between. The CDR3 has 11 residues. Germline V gene sequence: CDR1 MDHEN, CDR2 SYDVKM. CDR3: CASSREYEQYF. Written as DNA, the CDR3 is TGTGCCAGCAGCCGAGAATACGAGCAGTACTTC.

By sample share, this clone is medium-sized (0.01 to 0.1%). The chain is built from TRBV28 and TRBJ2-1; D might be TRBD1 (6 bases). The CDR3 contains 15 residues. V lost 7 bases, J lost 7 bases, and 20 bases lay in between. Germline CDR1 is MDHEN and CDR2 is SYDVKM. The CDR3 protein is CASTRKGEQTNEQFF. The CDR3 DNA follows: TGTGCCAGCACCCGAAAGGGGGAGCAAACTAATGAGCAGTTCTTC.

The chain links TRBV19 to TRBJ2-3; D ambiguous. This CDR3 contains 13 residues. Germline V gene sequence: CDR1 LNHDA, CDR2 SQIVND (reference sequence). Trimming removed 6 bases at V and 5 bases at J, with 12 bases between. CDR3 nucleotide sequence: TGTGCCAGTAGCGCACTGACTGAAGATACGCAGTATTTT. Its translation is CASSALTEDTQYF.

The chain is built from TRBV10-3 and TRBJ2-5; possible D gene TRBD1, 5 bases. The V end lost 9 bases, the J end lost 5 bases, and 13 bases lay between the germline ends. CDR3 length: 12 residues. Germline CDR1 reads ENHRY; CDR2 reads SYGVKD. Here the CDR3 DNA reads TGTGCCATAGCCAGGGATTACGAGACCCAGTACTTC. Encoded protein: CAIARDYETQYF.

The genes are TRBV9 and TRBJ2-3; the match to TRBD2 covers 13 bases. Unmatched junction bases numbered 14, after V lost 9 bases and J lost 1 base. Germline-derived CDR1 and CDR2 are SGDLS and YYNGEE. The CDR3 has 18 amino acids. The DNA for the CDR3 is TGTGCCATTTCCAGAAGGACTAGCGGGAGACGGGGCACAGATACGCAGTATTTT. Translating it yields CAISRRTSGRRGTDTQYF.

The genes are TRBV7-4 and TRBJ2-7; D is possibly TRBD2 (7 bases). There are 15 residues in the CDR3. CDR1 is SGHVT, CDR2 SQSDAQ, per germline. Between the trimmed V and J ends, which lost 6 bases and 3 bases, there was a span of 18 bases. The CDR3 here is CASSPPGGVGYEQYF. For the CDR3, the DNA is TGTGCCAGCAGTCCCCCGGGGGGCGTTGGCTACGAGCAGTACTTC.

V is TRBV29-1 and J is TRBJ1-1; D possibly corresponds to TRBD1 (6 bases). The ends were cut back, 8 bases at V and 1 base at J, with 14 bases in the middle. The V gene's germline CDR1 is SQVTM and CDR2 ANQGSEA. The CDR3 is 13 amino acids. CDR3 sequence: CSFMWGQNTEAFF. The DNA of the CDR3 is TGCAGCTTTATGTGGGGACAGAACACTGAAGCTTTCTTT.

This clone has only one observation. J is TRBJ2-2 and V is TRBV28; the match to TRBD2 covers 8 bases. J gave up 1 base and V 3 bases, and 10 bases lay outside the gene matches. The germline V gene encodes CDR1 MDHEN and CDR2 SYDVKM. The CDR3 covers 18 residues. The CDR3 sequence: CASSLDITGGWNTGELFF. The CDR3 DNA follows: TGTGCCAGCAGTTTGGATATAACGGGAGGGTGGAACACCGGGGAGCTGTTTTTT.

This clone was seen only once. This chain joins TRBV28 and TRBJ2-1; 8 bases line up with TRBD1. The germline V gene has CDR1 MDHEN and CDR2 SYDVKM. V shed 6 bases and J 6 bases; nucleotides not matched to a gene: 10. This CDR3 contains 15 residues. CDR3 nucleotide sequence: TGTGCCAGCAGCCCCGGGCAGGGGGCTCTCAATGAGCAGTTCTTC. Translated: CASSPGQGALNEQFF.

A word on this clone: Other DNA sequences from this sample encode an identical CDR3 as well. V is TRBV6-5 and J is TRBJ1-6; 7 bases line up with TRBD1. The CDR3 has 12 residues. Trimming at V came to 4 bases and at J to 10 bases, leaving 1 base not matched to a gene. Germline-derived CDR1 and CDR2 are MNHEY and SVGAGI. The CDR3, as DNA: TGTGCCAGCAGTTTCAGGGGGTCACCCCTCCACTTT. It translates to CASSFRGSPLHF.

This clone was detected only a few times. CDR3 nucleotide sequence: TGTGCCAGCAGCCAAACCCGGGGATCACCCCTCCACTTT. Amino acid sequence: CASSQTRGSPLHF. The rearrangement links TRBV3-1 (or the pseudogene TRBV3-2) to TRBJ1-6; D not resolved. The CDR3 has 13 residues. Germline-derived CDR1 and CDR2 are LGHDT and YNNKEL (reference sequence). Trimming stripped 2 bases from V and 10 bases from J, with 9 bases between.

The chain recombines TRBV7-9 with TRBJ1-2; perhaps TRBD1 as D (5 bases). Germline V CDR1 and CDR2: SEHNR, FQNEAQ (reference sequence). The CDR3 is 13 amino acids. V lost 1 base, J lost 6 bases, and 9 bases lay in between. CDR3 in DNA: TGTGCCAGCAGCTTAGGCAGGGAGGATGGCTACACCTTC. Protein: CASSLGREDGYTF.

This chain links TRBV7-3 with TRBJ2-6; possible D gene TRBD1, 5 bases. The germline gives CDR1 SGHTA, CDR2 FQGTGA. This CDR3 spans 15 amino acids. Trimming pared 5 bases from V and 2 bases from J, leaving 10 bases between. CDR3 nucleotide sequence: TGTGCCAGCAGCCAGCCCAGGGCTGGGGCCAACGTCCTGACTTTC. Translation gives CASSQPRAGANVLTF.

The chain joins TRBV4-1 to TRBJ1-3, with D unclear. CDR1 MGHRA and CDR2 YSYEKL come from the germline V gene. The CDR3 consists of 16 residues. V was trimmed by 5 bases and J by 1 base, leaving 15 bases between them. The CDR3 DNA sequence: TGCGCCAGCAGCTCTCCCGGGGATAGGTCTGGAAACACCATATATTTT. This codes for CASSSPGDRSGNTIYF.

This CDR3 is CASSYGQGGTVQYF. DNA of the CDR3: TGTGCCAGCAGCTATGGACAGGGGGGAACCGTGCAGTACTTC. This rearrangement joins TRBV5-4 to TRBJ2-7; the match to TRBD1 covers 10 bases. The CDR3 extends over 14 amino acids. The germline V gene encodes CDR1 SGHNT and CDR2 YYREEE (reference sequence). V shed 3 bases and J 9 bases; nucleotides not matched to a gene: 9.

The J gene is TRBJ1-2, the V gene TRBV24-1; the match to TRBD1 covers 7 bases. V lost 3 bases and J lost 8; bases outside the gene matches: 5. The CDR3 is 13 amino acids. Germline V gene data show CDR1 as KGHDR and CDR2 as SFDVKD. CDR3 bases: TGTGCCACCAGTGATCCAGACAGGGACGGCTACACCTTC. Amino acid sequence: CATSDPDRDGYTF.

The chain recombines TRBV7-2 with TRBJ2-7, with 13 bases lining up with TRBD2. CDR1 is SGHTA and CDR2 is FQGNSA in the germline V gene. Trimming at V came to 2 bases and at J to 3 bases, leaving 10 bases not matched to a gene. CDR3 length: 18 amino acids. Written as DNA, the CDR3 is TGTGCCAGCAGCTTACGGGGGACTAGCGGGGTCAAGAGCTACGAGCAGTACTTC. Its translation is CASSLRGTSGVKSYEQYF.

This chain connects TRBV27 to TRBJ2-5; 7 positions match TRBD2. V lost 5 bases to trimming and J lost 5 bases; unmatched junction nucleotides: 8. CDR3 length: 14 residues. Germline V gene sequence: CDR1 MNHEY, CDR2 SMNVEV (reference sequence). CDR3 nucleotides: TGTGCCAGCAGTCCCCGGGGGGTGGACGAGACCCAGTACTTC. Translating it yields CASSPRGVDETQYF.

The CDR3 sequence: CASRTTSSYEQYF. CDR3 sequence (DNA): TGTGCCAGCAGAACTACCTCCTCCTACGAGCAGTACTTC. V is TRBV5-5 and J is TRBJ2-7; D is ambiguous. This CDR3 region has 13 residues. Trimming removed 5 bases from V and 0 bases from J, with 9 bases in between. Germline V gives CDR1 SGHKS, CDR2 YYEKEE (reference sequence).

In its sample, this clone was seen once. V usage is TRBV9 and J usage is TRBJ1-4; the D gene is possibly TRBD1 (6 bases). CDR1 is SGDLS and CDR2 is YYNGEE in the germline V gene. The CDR3 is 15 residues long. V gave up 4 bases and J gave up 4 bases, with 14 bases separating them. The CDR3 DNA follows: TGTGCCAGCAGCCTCAGGGGTAATAATAATGAAAAACTGTTTTTT. As protein: CASSLRGNNNEKLFF.

The chain uses TRBV5-1 and TRBJ2-1, with 10 bases that match TRBD2. In germline, CDR1 is SGHRS, CDR2 YFSETQ. After removal of 3 bases from V and 0 bases from J, the junction contained 12 bases not matched to a gene. This CDR3 has 19 amino acids. The CDR3 nucleotides are TGCGCCAGCAGCTCGGGACTAGCGATAATGGTGAGCTCCTACAATGAGCAGTTCTTC. Translating gives CASSSGLAIMVSSYNEQFF. Variable domain in full (rest from reference TRBV5-1 and TRBJ2-1): KAGVTQTPRYLIKTRGQQVTLSCSPISGHRSVSWYQQTPGQGLQFLFEYFSETQRNKGNFPGRFSGRQFSNSRSEMNVSTLELGDSALYLCASSSGLAIMVSSYNEQFFGPGTRLTVL.

The V and J genes are TRBV27 and TRBJ1-1; 8 bases are shared with TRBD1. Germline V gene data show CDR1 as MNHEY and CDR2 as SMNVEV (reference sequence). The trim removed 5 bases at V and 3 bases at J, leaving 8 bases unmatched. This CDR3 region has 15 residues. CDR3 nucleotide sequence: TGTGCCAGCAGTCCAAATAAGACAGGGGACACTGAAGCTTTCTTT. Its protein is CASSPNKTGDTEAFF.

This clone has a single count. The chain joins TRBV5-6 to TRBJ2-3; no clear D gene. This CDR3 is built from 12 residues. CDR1 SGHDT and CDR2 YYEEEE come from the germline V gene. Trimming took off 2 bases at V and 8 bases at J, with 9 bases between the two ends. In DNA, the CDR3 is TGTGCCAGCAGCTTCGGCCCGGGTACGCAGTATTTT. Protein sequence: CASSFGPGTQYF.

A single count supports this clone. The chain combines TRBV10-3 with TRBJ2-2; TRBD2 matches at 10 bases. V was pared by 6 bases and J by 7 bases, with 8 bases of the junction left unmatched. Germline lookup yields CDR1 ENHRY and CDR2 SYGVKD. The CDR3 sequence is 15 residues long. The DNA of the CDR3 is TGTGCCATCAGGGACAGCCAGCGGGAGGGCGGGGAGCTGTTTTTT. The encoded protein is CAIRDSQREGGELFF.

This sequence joins TRBV9 and TRBJ1-6; 7 nucleotides align to TRBD1. Trimming cost V 4 bases and J 9 bases; bases outside gene matches: 7. The germline V gene has CDR1 SGDLS and CDR2 YYNGEE. This CDR3 contains 14 residues. The CDR3 loop reads CASSLETGSSPLHF. The CDR3 nucleotides read TGTGCCAGCAGCTTAGAGACAGGGAGTTCACCCCTCCACTTT. The full variable domain, rest sourced from reference TRBV9 and TRBJ1-6, is DSGVTQTPKHLITATGQRVTLRCSPRSGDLSVYWYQQSLDQGLQFLIQYYNGEERAKGNILERFSAQQFPDLHSELNLSSLELGDSALYFCASSLETGSSPLHFGNGTRLTVT.